This T cell receptor beta chain was recorded in a study of blood T cell repertoires in COVID-19. Original data processing: Reference gene primer amplification in the assay estimated nucleated cell counts. Sequencing used immunoSEQ multiplex PCR; TCRdb keeps in-frame clones, though not all of them. V, J and clone size derive from that table, while D and trimming were established from the DNA sequence. The data show about 200,000 clones, roughly 84% seen once. V was clipped by 6 bases and J by 6 bases; unmatched bases: 13. The CDR3 is 16 amino acids. From germline, CDR1 is SGHNT and CDR2 YENEEA. The source of this sequence is a man aged 40-55 years who had recovered from COVID-19. The sequenced sample was PBMCs or T cells enriched from blood (not recorded which). The rearrangement uses TRBV11-3 and TRBJ2-1, with 8 bases aligning to TRBD1. CDR3 in amino acids: CASSPTGTGPINEQFF. The CDR3 DNA is TGTGCCAGCAGTCCTACCGGGACAGGACCCATCAATGAGCAGTTCTTC.